Listed below are T cell receptor beta chains from one sample, sequenced in a study of shared clonotypes between healthy human individuals. Measured with immunoSEQ multiplex PCR; TCRdb has only the in-frame clones, and not every one. This table has about 2.5 million clones, around 92% appearing once. The sample comprised naive CD4+ T cells from PBMCs. Every receptor here comes from a man aged 18 to 30 in good health. Some clones in this sample may be carry-over from other donors' samples. CDR3s include the opening cysteine and the closing phenylalanine or tryptophan. The D gene is left open where the match is weak. Clone size, where shown, is once, few, many, or a class for clones that have expanded.

CASSSRDRPYQPQHF	TGTGCCAGTAGCTCCAGGGACAGACCTTATCAGCCCCAGCATTTT	TRBV19	-	TRBD1	TRBJ1-5
CASSSPPGPLGGLSEQYF	TGTGCCAGCAGCTCGCCGCCGGGACCACTAGGAGGGCTATCCGAGCAGTACTTC	TRBV7-9	-	-	TRBJ2-7
CASGPGTIHNEQFF	TGCGCCAGCGGCCCAGGGACTATACACAATGAGCAGTTCTTC	TRBV5-1	-	TRBD2	TRBJ2-1
CASKGQNTGELFF	TGTGCCAGTAAGGGGCAGAACACCGGGGAGCTGTTTTTT	TRBV19	-	-	TRBJ2-2
CASSVAGTREEQFF	TGTGCCAGCAGCGTAGCCGGGACTAGGGAAGAGCAGTTCTTC	TRBV9	-	TRBD2	TRBJ2-1
CACRGGSGELFF	TGTGCCTGTAGAGGGGGTAGCGGGGAGCTGTTTTTT	TRBV30	once	-	TRBJ2-2
CASRIGTGHQPQHF	TGTGCCAGCAGAATTGGGACAGGGCATCAGCCCCAGCATTTT	TRBV6-6	-	TRBD1	TRBJ1-5
CASSFLDREDEQYF	TGTGCCAGCAGTTTTTTGGACAGGGAAGACGAGCAGTACTTC	TRBV27	-	TRBD1	TRBJ2-7
CASSTDRANTEAFF	TGCGCCAGCAGCACAGACAGGGCGAACACTGAAGCTTTCTTT	TRBV5-1	few	TRBD1	TRBJ1-1
CASSLTGQGRTGELFF	TGTGCCAGCAGTCTCACGGGACAGGGACGAACCGGGGAGCTGTTTTTT	TRBV11-3	-	TRBD1	TRBJ2-2
CASSQGGTGVEEKLFF	TGTGCCAGCAGCCAAGGGGGGACAGGGGTGGAGGAAAAACTGTTTTTT	TRBV4-2	-	TRBD1	TRBJ1-4